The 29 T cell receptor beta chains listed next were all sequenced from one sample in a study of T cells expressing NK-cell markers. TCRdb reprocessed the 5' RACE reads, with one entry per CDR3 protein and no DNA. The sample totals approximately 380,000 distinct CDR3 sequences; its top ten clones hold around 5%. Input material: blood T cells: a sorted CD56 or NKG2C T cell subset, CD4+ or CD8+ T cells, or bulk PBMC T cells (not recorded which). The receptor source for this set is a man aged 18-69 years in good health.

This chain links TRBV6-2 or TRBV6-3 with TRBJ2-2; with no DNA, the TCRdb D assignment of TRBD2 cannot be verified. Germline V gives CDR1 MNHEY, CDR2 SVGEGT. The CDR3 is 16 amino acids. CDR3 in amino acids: CASSTSGGLKTGELFF.

CDR3 amino acids: CASSVTTGKRSGNTIYF. The chain carries TRBV9 and TRBJ1-3; TCRdb's D call, TRBD1, is unchecked because there is no DNA. The CDR3 is 17 residues long. Per germline, CDR1 SGDLS and CDR2 YYNGEE.

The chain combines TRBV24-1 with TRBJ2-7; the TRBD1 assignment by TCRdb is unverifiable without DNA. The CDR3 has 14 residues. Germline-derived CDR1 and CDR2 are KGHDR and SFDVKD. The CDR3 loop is CATSDLEQGSEQYF.

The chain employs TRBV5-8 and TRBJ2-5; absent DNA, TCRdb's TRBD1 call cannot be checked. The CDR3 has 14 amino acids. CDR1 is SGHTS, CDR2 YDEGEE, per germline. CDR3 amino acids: CASSLLGQGVDQYF.

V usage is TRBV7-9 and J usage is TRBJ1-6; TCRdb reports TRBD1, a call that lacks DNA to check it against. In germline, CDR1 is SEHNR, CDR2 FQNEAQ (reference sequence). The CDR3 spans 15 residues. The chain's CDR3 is CASSKQGNYNSPLHF.

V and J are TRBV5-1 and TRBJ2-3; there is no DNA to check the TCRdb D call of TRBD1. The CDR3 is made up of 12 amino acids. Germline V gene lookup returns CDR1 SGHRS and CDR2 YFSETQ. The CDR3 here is CASSLTGDTQYF.

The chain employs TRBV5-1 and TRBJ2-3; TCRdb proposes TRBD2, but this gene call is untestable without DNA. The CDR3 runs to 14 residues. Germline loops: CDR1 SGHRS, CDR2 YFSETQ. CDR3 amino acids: CASSTGTSGDTQYF.

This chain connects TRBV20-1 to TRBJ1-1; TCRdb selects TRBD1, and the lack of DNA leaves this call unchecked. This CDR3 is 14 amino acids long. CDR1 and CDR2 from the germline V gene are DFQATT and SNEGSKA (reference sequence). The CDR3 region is CSAVAGTGGTEAFF.

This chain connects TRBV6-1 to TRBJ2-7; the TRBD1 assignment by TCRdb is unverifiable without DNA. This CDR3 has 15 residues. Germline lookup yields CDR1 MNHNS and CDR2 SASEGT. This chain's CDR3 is CASSKTGTVTYEQYF.

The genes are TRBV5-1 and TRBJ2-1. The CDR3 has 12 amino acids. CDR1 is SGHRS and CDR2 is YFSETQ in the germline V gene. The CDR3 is CASSPGWDEQFF.

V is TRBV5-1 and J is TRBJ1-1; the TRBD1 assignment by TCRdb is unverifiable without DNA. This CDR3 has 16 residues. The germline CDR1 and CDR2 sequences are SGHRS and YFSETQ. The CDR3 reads CASSLDLGRKNTEAFF.

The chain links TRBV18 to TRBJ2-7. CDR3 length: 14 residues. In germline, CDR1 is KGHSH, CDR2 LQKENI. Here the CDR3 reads CASSAMGRVDEQYF.

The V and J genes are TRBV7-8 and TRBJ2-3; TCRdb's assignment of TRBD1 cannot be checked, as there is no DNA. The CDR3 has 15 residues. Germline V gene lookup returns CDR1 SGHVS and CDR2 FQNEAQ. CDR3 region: CASSLRDPGADTQYF.

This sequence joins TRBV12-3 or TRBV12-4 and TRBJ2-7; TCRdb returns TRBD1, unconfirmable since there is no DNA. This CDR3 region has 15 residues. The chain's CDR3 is CASSLSGQADYEQYF.

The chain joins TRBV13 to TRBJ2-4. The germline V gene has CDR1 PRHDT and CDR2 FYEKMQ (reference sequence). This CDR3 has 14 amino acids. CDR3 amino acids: CASSPFFAKNIQYF.

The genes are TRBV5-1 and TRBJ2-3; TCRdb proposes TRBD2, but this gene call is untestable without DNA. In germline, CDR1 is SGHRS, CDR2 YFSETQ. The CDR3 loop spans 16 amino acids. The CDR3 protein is CASSSLGGGSTDTQYF.

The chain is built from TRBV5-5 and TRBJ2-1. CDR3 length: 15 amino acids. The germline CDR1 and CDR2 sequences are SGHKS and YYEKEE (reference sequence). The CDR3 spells CASIADGGSYNEQFF.

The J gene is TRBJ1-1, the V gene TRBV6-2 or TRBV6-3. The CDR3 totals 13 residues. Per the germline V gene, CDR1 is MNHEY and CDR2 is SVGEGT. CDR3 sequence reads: CASAYTEGTEAFF.

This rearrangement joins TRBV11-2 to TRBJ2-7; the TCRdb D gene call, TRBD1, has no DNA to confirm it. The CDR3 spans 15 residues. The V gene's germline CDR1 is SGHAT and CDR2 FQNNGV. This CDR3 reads CASRDWDRGPYEQYF.

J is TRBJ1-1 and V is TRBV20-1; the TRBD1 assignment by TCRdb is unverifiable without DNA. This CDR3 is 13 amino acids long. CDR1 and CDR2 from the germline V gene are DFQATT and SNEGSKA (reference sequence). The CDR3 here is CSARKGQGVGAFF.

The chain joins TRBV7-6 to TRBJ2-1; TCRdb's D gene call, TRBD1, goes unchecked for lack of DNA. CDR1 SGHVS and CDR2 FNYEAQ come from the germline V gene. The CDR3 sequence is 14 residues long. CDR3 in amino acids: CASSLRGQSNEQFF.

Here the CDR3 reads CASSLTYVGDTQYF. The chain employs TRBV5-1 and TRBJ2-3. This CDR3 has 14 residues. Germline V gene sequence: CDR1 SGHRS, CDR2 YFSETQ.

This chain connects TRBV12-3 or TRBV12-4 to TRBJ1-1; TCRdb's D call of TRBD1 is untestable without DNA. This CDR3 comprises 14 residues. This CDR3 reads CASSRTGINTEAFF.

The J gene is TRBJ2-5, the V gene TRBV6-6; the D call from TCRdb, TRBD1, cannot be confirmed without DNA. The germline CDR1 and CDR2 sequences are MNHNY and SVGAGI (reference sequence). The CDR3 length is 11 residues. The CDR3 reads CASSDRATQYF.

The CDR3 reads CASSLNLGAGGLEQFF. The gene calls are TRBV5-1 and TRBJ2-1; with no DNA, the TCRdb D assignment of TRBD2 cannot be verified. The CDR3 runs 16 residues. Germline CDR1 is SGHRS and CDR2 is YFSETQ.

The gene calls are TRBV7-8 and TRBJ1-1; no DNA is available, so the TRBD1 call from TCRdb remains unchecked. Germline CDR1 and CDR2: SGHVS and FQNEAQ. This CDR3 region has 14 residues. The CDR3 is CASYPGVSDTEAFF.

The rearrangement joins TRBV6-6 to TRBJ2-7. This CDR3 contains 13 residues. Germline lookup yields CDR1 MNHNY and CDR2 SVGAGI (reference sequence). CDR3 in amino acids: CASSRQNSYEQYF.

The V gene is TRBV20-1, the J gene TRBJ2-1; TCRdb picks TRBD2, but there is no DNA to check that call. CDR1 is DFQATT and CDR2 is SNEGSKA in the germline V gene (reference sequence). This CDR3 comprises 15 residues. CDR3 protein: CSAPVSGVKYNEQFF.

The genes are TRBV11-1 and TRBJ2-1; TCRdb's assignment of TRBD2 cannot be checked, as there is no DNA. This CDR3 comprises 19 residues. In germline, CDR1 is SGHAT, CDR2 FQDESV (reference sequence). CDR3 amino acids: CASSLVRGSAGGYGDEQFF.